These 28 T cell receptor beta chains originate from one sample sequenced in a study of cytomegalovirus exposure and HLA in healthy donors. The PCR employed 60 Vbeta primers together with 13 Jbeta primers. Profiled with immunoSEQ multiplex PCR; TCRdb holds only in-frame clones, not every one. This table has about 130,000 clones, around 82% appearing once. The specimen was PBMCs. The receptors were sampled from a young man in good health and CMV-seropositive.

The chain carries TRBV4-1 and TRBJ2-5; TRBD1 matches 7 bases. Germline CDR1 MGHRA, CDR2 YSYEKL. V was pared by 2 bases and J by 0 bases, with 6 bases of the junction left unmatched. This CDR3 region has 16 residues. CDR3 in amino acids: CASSQTRQGHQETQYF. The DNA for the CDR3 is TGCGCCAGCAGCCAAACAAGACAGGGCCACCAAGAGACCCAGTACTTC.

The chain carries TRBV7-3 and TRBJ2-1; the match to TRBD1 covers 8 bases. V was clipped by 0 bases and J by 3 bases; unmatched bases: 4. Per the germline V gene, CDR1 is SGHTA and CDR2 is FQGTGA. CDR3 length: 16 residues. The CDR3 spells CASSLTGQGLYNEQFF. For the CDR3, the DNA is TGTGCCAGCAGCTTAACCGGACAGGGTCTCTACAATGAGCAGTTCTTC.

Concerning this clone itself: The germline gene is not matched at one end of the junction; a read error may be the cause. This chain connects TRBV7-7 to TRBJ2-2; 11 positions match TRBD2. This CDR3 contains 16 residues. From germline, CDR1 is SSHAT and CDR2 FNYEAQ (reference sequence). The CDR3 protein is CASSYVSGRGTGELFF. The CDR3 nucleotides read TGTGCTAGCAGCTACGTTAGCGGGAGGGGCACCGGGGAGCTGTTTTTT. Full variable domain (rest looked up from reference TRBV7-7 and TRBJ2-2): GAGVSQSPRYKVTKRGQDVTLRCDPISSHATLYWYQQALGQGPEFLTYFNYEAQPDKSGLPSDRFSAERPEGSISTLTIQRTEQRDSAMYRCASSYVSGRGTGELFFGEGSRLTVL.

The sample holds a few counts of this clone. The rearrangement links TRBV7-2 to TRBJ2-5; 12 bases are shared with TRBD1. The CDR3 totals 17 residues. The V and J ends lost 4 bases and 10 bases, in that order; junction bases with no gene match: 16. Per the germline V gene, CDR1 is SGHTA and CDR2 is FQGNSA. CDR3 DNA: TGTGCCAGCAGCTGGGACAGGGGGCAGCGGGGCGAGCGAGGCCAGTACTTC. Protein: CASSWDRGQRGERGQYF.

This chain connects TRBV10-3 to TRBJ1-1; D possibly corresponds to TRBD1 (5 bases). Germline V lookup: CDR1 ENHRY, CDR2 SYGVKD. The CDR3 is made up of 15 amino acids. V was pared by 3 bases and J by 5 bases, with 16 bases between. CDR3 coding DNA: TGTGCCATCAGTGACAGTGGCAGGGAAGTAACTGAAGCTTTCTTT. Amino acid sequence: CAISDSGREVTEAFF.

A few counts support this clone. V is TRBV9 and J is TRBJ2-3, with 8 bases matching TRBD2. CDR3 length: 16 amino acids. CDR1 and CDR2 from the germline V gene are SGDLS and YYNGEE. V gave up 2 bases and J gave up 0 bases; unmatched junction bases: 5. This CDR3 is CASSVRLARSTDTQYF. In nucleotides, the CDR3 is TGTGCCAGCAGCGTTCGACTAGCGCGCAGCACAGATACGCAGTATTTT.

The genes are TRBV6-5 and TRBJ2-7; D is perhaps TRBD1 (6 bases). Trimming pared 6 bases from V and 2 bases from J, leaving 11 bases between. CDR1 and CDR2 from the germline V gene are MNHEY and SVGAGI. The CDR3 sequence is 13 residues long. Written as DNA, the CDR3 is TGTGCCAGCAGCCACCAGGGGCCCTACGAGCAGTACTTC. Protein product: CASSHQGPYEQYF.

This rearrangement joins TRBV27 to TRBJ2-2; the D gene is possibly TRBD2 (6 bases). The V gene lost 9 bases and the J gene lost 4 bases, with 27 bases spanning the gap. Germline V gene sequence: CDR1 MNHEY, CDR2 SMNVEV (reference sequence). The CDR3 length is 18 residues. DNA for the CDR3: TGTGCCAGTAACGCATACGGGGAGGCTGGAGGGGCCACCGGGGAGCTGTTTTTT. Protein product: CASNAYGEAGGATGELFF.

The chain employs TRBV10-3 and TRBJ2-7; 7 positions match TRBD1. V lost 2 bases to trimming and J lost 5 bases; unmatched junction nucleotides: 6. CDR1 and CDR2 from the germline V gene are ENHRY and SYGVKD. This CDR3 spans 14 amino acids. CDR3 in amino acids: CAISEARQGDEQYF. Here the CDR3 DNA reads TGTGCCATCAGTGAGGCGAGACAGGGAGACGAGCAGTACTTC.

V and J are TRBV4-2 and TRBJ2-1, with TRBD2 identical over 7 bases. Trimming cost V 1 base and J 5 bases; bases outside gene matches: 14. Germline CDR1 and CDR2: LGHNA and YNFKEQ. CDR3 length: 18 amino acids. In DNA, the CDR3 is TGTGCCAGCAGCCAAGTTACGGGGGAGGGAGTTATCCACAATGAGCAGTTCTTC. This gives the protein CASSQVTGEGVIHNEQFF.

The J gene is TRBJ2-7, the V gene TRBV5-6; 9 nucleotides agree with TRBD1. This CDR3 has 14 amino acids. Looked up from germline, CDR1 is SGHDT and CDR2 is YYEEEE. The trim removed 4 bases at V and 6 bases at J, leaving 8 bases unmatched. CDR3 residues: CASSAGQGLGEQYF. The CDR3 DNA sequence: TGTGCCAGCAGCGCCGGACAGGGGCTTGGCGAGCAGTACTTC. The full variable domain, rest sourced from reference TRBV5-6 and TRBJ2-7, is DAGVTQSPTHLIKTRGQQVTLRCSPKSGHDTVSWYQQALGQGPQFIFQYYEEEERQRGNFPDRFSGHQFPNYSSELNVNALLLGDSALYLCASSAGQGLGEQYFGPGTRLTVT.

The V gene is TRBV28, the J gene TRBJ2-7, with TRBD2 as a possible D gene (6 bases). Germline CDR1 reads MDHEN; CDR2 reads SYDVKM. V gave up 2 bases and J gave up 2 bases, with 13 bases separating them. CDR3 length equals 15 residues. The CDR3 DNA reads TGTGCCAGCAGTTTAGGCGGGGCGAATGCCTACGAGCAGTACTTC. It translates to CASSLGGANAYEQYF. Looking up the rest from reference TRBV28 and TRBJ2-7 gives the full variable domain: DVKVTQSSRYLVKRTGEKVFLECVQDMDHENMFWYRQDPGLGLRLIYFSYDVKMKEKGDIPEGYSVSREKKERFSLILESASTNQTSMYLCASSLGGANAYEQYFGPGTRLTVT.

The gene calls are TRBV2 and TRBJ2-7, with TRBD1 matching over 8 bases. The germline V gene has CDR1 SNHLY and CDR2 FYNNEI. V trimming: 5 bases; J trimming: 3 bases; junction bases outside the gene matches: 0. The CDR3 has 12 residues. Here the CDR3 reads CASSTGGYEQYF. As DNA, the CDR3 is TGTGCCAGCAGTACAGGGGGCTACGAGCAGTACTTC.

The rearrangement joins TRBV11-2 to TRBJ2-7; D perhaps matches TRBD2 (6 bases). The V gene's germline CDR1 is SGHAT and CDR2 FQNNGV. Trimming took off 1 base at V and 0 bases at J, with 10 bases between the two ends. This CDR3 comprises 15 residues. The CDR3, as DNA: TGTGCCAGCAGCTTAGTGGGACTGGTCTCCTACGAGCAGTACTTC. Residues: CASSLVGLVSYEQYF.

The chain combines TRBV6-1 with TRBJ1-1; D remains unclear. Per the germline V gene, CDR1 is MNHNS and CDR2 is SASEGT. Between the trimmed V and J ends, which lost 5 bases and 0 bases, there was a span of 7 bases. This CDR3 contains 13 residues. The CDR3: CASSKSMNTEAFF. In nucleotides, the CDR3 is TGTGCCAGCAGTAAATCCATGAACACTGAAGCTTTCTTT.

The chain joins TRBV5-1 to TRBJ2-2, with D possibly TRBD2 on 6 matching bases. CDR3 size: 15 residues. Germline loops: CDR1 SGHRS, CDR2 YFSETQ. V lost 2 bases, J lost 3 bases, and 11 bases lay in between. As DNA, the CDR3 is TGCGCCAGCAGCTTCTCTAGCGCGGACACCGGGGAGCTGTTTTTT. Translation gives CASSFSSADTGELFF. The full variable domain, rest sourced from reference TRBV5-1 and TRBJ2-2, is KAGVTQTPRYLIKTRGQQVTLSCSPISGHRSVSWYQQTPGQGLQFLFEYFSETQRNKGNFPGRFSGRQFSNSRSEMNVSTLELGDSALYLCASSFSSADTGELFFGEGSRLTVL.

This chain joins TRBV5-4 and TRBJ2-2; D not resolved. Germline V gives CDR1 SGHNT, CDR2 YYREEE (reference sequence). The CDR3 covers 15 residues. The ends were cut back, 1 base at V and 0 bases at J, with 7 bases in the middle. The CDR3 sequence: CASSLSGANTGELFF. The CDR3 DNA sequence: TGTGCCAGCAGCTTGTCTGGAGCGAACACCGGGGAGCTGTTTTTT.

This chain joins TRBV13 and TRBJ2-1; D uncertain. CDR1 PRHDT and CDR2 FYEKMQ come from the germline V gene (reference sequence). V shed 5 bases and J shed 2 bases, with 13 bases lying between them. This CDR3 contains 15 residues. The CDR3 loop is CASSEGRGAYNEQFF. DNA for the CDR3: TGTGCCAGCAGCGAAGGCCGCGGAGCCTACAATGAGCAGTTCTTC.

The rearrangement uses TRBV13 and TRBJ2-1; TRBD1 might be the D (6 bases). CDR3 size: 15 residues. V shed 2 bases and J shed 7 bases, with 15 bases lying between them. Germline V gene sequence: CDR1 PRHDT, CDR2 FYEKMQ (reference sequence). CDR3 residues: CASSLRTANHNEQFF. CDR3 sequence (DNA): TGTGCCAGCAGCTTAAGGACAGCAAATCATAATGAGCAGTTCTTC.

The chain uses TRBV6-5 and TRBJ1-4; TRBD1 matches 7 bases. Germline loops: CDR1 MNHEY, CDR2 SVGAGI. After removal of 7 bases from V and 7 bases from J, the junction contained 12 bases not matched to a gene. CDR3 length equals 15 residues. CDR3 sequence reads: CASTSHRGSGEKLFF. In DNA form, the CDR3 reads TGTGCCAGCACCTCACACAGGGGAAGCGGTGAAAAACTGTTTTTT.

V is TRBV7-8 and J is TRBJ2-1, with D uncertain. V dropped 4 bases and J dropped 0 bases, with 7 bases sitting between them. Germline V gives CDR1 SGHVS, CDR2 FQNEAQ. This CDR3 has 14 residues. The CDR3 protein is CASSYDFSYNEQFF. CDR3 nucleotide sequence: TGTGCCAGCAGCTACGACTTCTCCTACAATGAGCAGTTCTTC.

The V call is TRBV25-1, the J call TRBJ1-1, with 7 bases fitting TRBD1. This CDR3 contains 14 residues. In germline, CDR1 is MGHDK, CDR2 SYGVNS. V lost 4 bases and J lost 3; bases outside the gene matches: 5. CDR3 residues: CASSVVDRDTEAFF. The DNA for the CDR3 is TGTGCCAGCAGTGTTGTCGACAGGGACACTGAAGCTTTCTTT.

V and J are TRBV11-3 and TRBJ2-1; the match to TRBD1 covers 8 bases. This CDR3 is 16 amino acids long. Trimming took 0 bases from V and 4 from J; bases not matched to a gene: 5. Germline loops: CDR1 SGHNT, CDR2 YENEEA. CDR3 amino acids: CASSLEVQGGYNEQFF. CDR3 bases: TGTGCCAGCAGCTTAGAGGTACAGGGGGGATACAATGAGCAGTTCTTC. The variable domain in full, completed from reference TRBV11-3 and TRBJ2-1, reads EAGVVQSPRYKIIEKKQPVAFWCNPISGHNTLYWYLQNLGQGPELLIRYENEEAVDDSQLPKDRFSAERLKGVDSTLKIQPAELGDSAVYLCASSLEVQGGYNEQFFGPGTRLTVL.

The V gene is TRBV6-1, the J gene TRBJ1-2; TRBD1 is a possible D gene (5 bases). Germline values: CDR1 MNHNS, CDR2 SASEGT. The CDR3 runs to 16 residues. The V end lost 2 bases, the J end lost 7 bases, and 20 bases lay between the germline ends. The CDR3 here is CASSEKRSWGVGGYTF. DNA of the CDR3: TGTGCCAGCAGTGAAAAGAGGTCCTGGGGGGTGGGTGGCTACACCTTC.

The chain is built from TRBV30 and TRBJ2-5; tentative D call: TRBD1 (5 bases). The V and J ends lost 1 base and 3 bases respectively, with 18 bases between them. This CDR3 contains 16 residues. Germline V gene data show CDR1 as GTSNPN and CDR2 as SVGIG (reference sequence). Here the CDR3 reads CAWSAPRRVVEETQYF. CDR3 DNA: TGTGCCTGGAGTGCCCCCCGCAGGGTAGTTGAAGAGACCCAGTACTTC.

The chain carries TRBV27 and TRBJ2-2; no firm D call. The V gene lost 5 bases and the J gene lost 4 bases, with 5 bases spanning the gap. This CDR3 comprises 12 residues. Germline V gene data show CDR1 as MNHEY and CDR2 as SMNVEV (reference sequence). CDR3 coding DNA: TGTGCCAGCAGTCCCGGCACCGGGGAGCTGTTTTTT. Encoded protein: CASSPGTGELFF.

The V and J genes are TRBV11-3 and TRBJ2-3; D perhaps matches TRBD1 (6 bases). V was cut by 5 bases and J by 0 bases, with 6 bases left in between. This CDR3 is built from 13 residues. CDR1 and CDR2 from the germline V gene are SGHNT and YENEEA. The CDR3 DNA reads TGTGCCAGCAGCCAGGGGAGCACAGATACGCAGTATTTT. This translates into CASSQGSTDTQYF.

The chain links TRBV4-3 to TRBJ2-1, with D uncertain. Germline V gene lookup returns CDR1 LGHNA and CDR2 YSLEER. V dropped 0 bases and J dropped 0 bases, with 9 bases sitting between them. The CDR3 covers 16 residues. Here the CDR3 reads CASSQEPKSSYNEQFF. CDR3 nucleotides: TGCGCCAGCAGCCAAGAACCTAAAAGCTCCTACAATGAGCAGTTCTTC.